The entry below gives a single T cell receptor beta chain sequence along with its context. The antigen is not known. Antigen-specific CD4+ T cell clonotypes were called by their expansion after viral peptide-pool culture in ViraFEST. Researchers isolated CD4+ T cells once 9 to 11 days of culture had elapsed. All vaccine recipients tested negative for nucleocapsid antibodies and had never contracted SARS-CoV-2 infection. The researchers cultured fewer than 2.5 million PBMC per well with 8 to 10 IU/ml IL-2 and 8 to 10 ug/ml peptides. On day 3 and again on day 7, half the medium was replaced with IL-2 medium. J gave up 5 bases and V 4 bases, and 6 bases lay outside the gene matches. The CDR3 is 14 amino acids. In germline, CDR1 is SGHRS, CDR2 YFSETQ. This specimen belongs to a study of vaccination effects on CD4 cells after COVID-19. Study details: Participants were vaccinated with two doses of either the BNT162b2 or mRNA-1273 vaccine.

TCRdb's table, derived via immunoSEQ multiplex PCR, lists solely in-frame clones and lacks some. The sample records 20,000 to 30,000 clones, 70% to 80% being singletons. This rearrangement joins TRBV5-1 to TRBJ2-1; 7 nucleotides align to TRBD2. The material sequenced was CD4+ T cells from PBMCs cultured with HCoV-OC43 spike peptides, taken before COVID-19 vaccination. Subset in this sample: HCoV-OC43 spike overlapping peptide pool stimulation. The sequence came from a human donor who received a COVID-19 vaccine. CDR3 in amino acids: CASSRFSGDNEQFF. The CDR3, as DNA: TGCGCCAGCAGCCGCTTCAGCGGGGACAATGAGCAGTTCTTC.